These 18 T cell receptor beta chains were sequenced from one sample in a study of blood T cells in healthy people across ages (dated by TCRdb to about 2015). Library preparation employed 5' RACE. Sequencing instrument: Illumina HiSeq 2500. A second roughly 6 to 12 cycle PCR used a sample-barcoded 5' primer and a J-beta primer mix. TCRdb itself trimmed the public reads at Q25 with fastp, ran MiXCR and retained productive beta chains. Each entry is one CDR3 protein sequence, shown with its most common DNA and genes. The table for this sample lists 1.5 million to 2 million distinct CDR3 sequences; roughly 52% of them were counted only once. The ten largest account for less than 2.5% of the sample. Sample: blood. The receptor set was obtained from a woman between 40 and 50 years old in good health.

This clonotype was detected once. The chain links TRBV20-1 to TRBJ1-2; D perhaps matches TRBD1 (6 bases). CDR1 is DFQATT and CDR2 is SNEGSKA in the germline V gene (reference sequence). Trimming took off 6 bases at V and 7 bases at J, with 24 bases between the two ends. CDR3 length equals 15 residues. CDR3 amino acids: CSASSYGQFVGGYTF. In nucleotides, the CDR3 is TGCAGTGCCAGCTCCTATGGACAGTTCGTCGGTGGCTACACCTTC.

This clonotype was seen a handful of times. V and J are TRBV6-2 or TRBV6-3 and TRBJ1-2; unclear D gene. The CDR3 runs to 11 residues. Germline V gene data show CDR1 as MNHEY and CDR2 as SVGEGT. V lost 6 bases to trimming and J lost 6 bases, with 8 bases between them. The CDR3 DNA follows: TGTGCCAGCAGCCTTCGAAATGGCTACACCTTC. Residues: CASSLRNGYTF.

The chain carries TRBV15 and TRBJ2-1; perhaps TRBD1 as D (5 bases). The CDR3 spans 13 residues. CDR1 is LNHNV, CDR2 YYDKDF, per germline (reference sequence). With 0 bases removed from V and 13 bases from J, the gap between germline ends came to 13 bases. CDR3 nucleotide sequence: TGTGCCACCAGCAGAGACACAGGAAGCTTACAGTTCTTC. As protein: CATSRDTGSLQFF.

The chain joins TRBV25-1 to TRBJ2-7; 9 bases agree with TRBD1. There are 14 residues in the CDR3. Germline CDR1 is MGHDK and CDR2 is SYGVNS. V lost 7 bases and J lost 1; bases outside the gene matches: 5. For the CDR3, the DNA is TGTGCCAGCACCGGGACAGGGTTTTCCTACGAGCAGTACTTC. It translates to CASTGTGFSYEQYF.

Worth noting for this clonotype: One junction end disagrees with the germline gene, perhaps due to a read error. The chain carries TRBV7-2 and TRBJ2-3, with D possibly being TRBD2 (5 bases). There are 15 residues in the CDR3. Germline V gene lookup returns CDR1 SGHTA and CDR2 FQGNSA. This chain's CDR3 is CASSGSPGGTDAQYF. Here the CDR3 DNA reads TGTGCCAGCAGCGGTTCCCCTGGAGGCACAGATGCGCAGTATTTT.

This clonotype was seen a few times. CDR3 sequence: CANSGGGTDTQYF. The CDR3 nucleotides are TGTGCCAACAGCGGAGGGGGCACAGATACGCAGTATTTT. V gene TRBV28 combines with J gene TRBJ2-3; D possibly corresponds to TRBD2 (6 bases). Germline lookup yields CDR1 MDHEN and CDR2 SYDVKM. There are 13 residues in the CDR3. Deletions cut 10 bases from V and 1 base from J, with 12 bases between.

This chain connects TRBV27 to TRBJ2-1, with D uncertain. CDR3 length equals 12 residues. Per germline, CDR1 MNHEY and CDR2 SMNVEV (reference sequence). Trimming shortened V by 0 bases and J by 9 bases, and 6 bases separated the two germline ends. In DNA, the CDR3 is TGTGCCAGCAGTTTATCCCCGGGTGAGCAGTTCTTC. Its protein is CASSLSPGEQFF.

This chain connects TRBV2 to TRBJ2-4, with D possibly being TRBD1 or TRBD2 (5 bases each). V was cut by 10 bases and J by 0 bases, with 10 bases left in between. Germline loops: CDR1 SNHLY, CDR2 FYNNEI. The CDR3 sequence is 13 residues long. CDR3 DNA sequence: TGTGCCACCACGGGACCAGCCAAAAACATTCAGTACTTC. Amino acids: CATTGPAKNIQYF.

The gene calls are TRBV20-1 and TRBJ1-5; D not resolved. Deletions cut 6 bases from V and 1 base from J, with 13 bases between. Germline assignment: CDR1 DFQATT and CDR2 SNEGSKA (reference sequence). The CDR3 sequence is 14 residues long. The CDR3 spells CSAIGPWSNQPQHF. The CDR3 bases are TGCAGTGCGATCGGACCATGGAGCAATCAGCCCCAGCATTTT.

This clonotype was seen only a few times. The chain links TRBV12-3 or TRBV12-4 to TRBJ2-4; D call uncertain. Deletions cut 1 base from V and 2 bases from J, with 9 bases between. This CDR3 has 15 amino acids. The CDR3 DNA reads as TGTGCCAGCAGTTTAGTGGAGAGTACCAAAAACATTCAGTACTTC. Protein: CASSLVESTKNIQYF.

J is TRBJ1-4 and V is TRBV27, with TRBD1 as a possible D gene (5 bases). CDR1 and CDR2 (germline): MNHEY, SMNVEV (reference sequence). This CDR3 comprises 14 residues. The V gene lost 8 bases and the J gene lost 5 bases, with 15 bases spanning the gap. CDR3 protein: CASGPGPMNEKLFF. In DNA, the CDR3 is TGTGCCAGCGGACCGGGACCTATGAATGAAAAACTGTTTTTT.

The chain employs TRBV9 and TRBJ1-1, with D perhaps matching TRBD1 (6 bases). V was cut by 3 bases and J by 1 base, with 13 bases left in between. CDR1 and CDR2 from the germline V gene are SGDLS and YYNGEE. CDR3 length: 15 residues. The CDR3 DNA is TGTGCCAGCAGCGGACGGGACACCAAGAACACTGAAGCTTTCTTT. Protein product: CASSGRDTKNTEAFF.

J is TRBJ2-5 and V is TRBV7-9; a possible D gene is TRBD1 (6 bases). Trimming left V 3 bases short and J 2 bases short, with 16 bases between. CDR3 length: 16 amino acids. In germline, CDR1 is SEHNR, CDR2 FQNEAQ (reference sequence). CDR3 protein: CASSLGTLVRQETQYF. For the CDR3, the DNA is TGTGCCAGCAGCTTGGGGACATTAGTTCGTCAAGAGACCCAGTACTTC.

Concerning this clonotype: An end of the junction differs from the germline gene, which may be a read error. The chain links TRBV20-1 to TRBJ2-1; 8 bases align to TRBD1. Germline V gives CDR1 DFQATT, CDR2 SNEGSKA (reference sequence). This CDR3 region has 14 residues. The CDR3 sequence is CSAYDRGLDNEQLF. The CDR3, as DNA: TGCAGTGCTTACGACAGGGGCCTTGACAATGAGCAGCTCTTC.

This rearrangement joins TRBV7-2 to TRBJ2-1; 9 bases line up with TRBD2. V lost 5 bases and J lost 8; bases outside the gene matches: 7. Germline assignment: CDR1 SGHTA and CDR2 FQGNSA. The CDR3 covers 14 residues. The CDR3 sequence: CASSSGGLLHEQFF. The CDR3 DNA reads TGTGCCAGCAGCAGCGGGGGGCTTTTGCATGAGCAGTTCTTC.

The chain combines TRBV29-1 with TRBJ2-7, with a weak D call TRBD1 (9 bases). The CDR3 contains 18 residues. Per germline, CDR1 SQVTM and CDR2 ANQGSEA. The ends were cut back, 2 bases at V and 1 base at J, with 24 bases in the middle. The CDR3 here is CSVETRQGGVAGSYEQYF. Written as DNA, the CDR3 is TGCAGCGTTGAAACCCGACAGGGGGGAGTAGCGGGATCCTACGAGCAGTACTTC.

This clonotype has only a few counts. The genes are TRBV20-1 and TRBJ2-3; the D gene is possibly TRBD2 (6 bases). The germline V and J ends were trimmed by 6 bases and 2 bases, with 12 bases remaining between them. Germline lookup yields CDR1 DFQATT and CDR2 SNEGSKA (reference sequence). There are 13 residues in the CDR3. CDR3 sequence: CSALAAYTDTQYF. Written as DNA, the CDR3 is TGCAGTGCATTAGCGGCTTACACAGATACGCAGTATTTT.

V and J are TRBV4-3 and TRBJ1-6; D is perhaps TRBD1 (6 bases). The CDR3 is 17 residues long. CDR1 LGHNA and CDR2 YSLEER come from the germline V gene. V shed 1 base and J shed 4 bases, with 14 bases lying between them. The CDR3 DNA reads TGCGCCAGCAGCCAAGGTAGCGACAGGCCGTATAATTCACCCCTCCACTTT. Its protein is CASSQGSDRPYNSPLHF.